This T cell receptor (beta chain) derives from a study of beta chain features in type 1 diabetes. Study results and limitations: PCR might show a preference for shorter templates, equally across patients and controls. TCRB CDR3 length was moderately but significantly reduced in all four CD4+ subsets of Type 1 diabetes patients.

The CDR3 covers 15 residues. Germline assignment: CDR1 MGHDK and CDR2 SYGVNS. Between the trimmed V and J ends, which lost 8 bases and 1 base, there was a span of 17 bases. The table lists this clone with a few counts. Its antigen remains unknown. As every portion of the isolated RNA was reverse transcribed, the sequencing read expressed TCRB transcripts. Here immunoSEQ multiplex PCR was the method, and the copy in TCRdb shows in-frame clones only, minus some. The sample includes around 250,000 clones, more than 11% of them seen just once. The receptor was isolated from a man aged 25 to 40 with type 1 diabetes. The chain uses TRBV25-1 and TRBJ1-1; D unclear. The sample taken for sequencing was naive CD4+ T cells from blood. This CDR3 reads CASALSTVRNTEAFF. The CDR3 nucleotides read TGTGCCAGCGCCCTCAGTACAGTTAGGAACACTGAAGCTTTCTTT.